What follows describes a single TCR beta chain. The antigen is undetermined. The sample is drawn from a study of brain T cells in children with intractable seizures. Study outcomes and limitations: Patients' HCMV serostatus was unknown; virus specificity rests on CDR3 similarity alone. Absence of clones before surgery may stem from lower sequencing depth.

Assay: immunoSEQ multiplex PCR; the TCRdb copy retains only in-frame clones and omits some. The table has around 340,000 clones, over 90% seen once. Time point of the sample: blood from clinic visit 5 months post-surgery; TSC patient then seizure free. The germline V gene has CDR1 MDHEN and CDR2 SYDVKM. The CDR3 is 16 amino acids. After removal of 7 bases from V and 5 bases from J, the junction contained 16 bases not matched to a gene. The sequences come from peripheral blood, collected around 5 months after surgery. This chain connects TRBV28 to TRBJ2-7; 8 bases agree with TRBD2. The receptor's source is a boy younger than two with tuberous sclerosis and intractable seizures. CDR3 nucleotide sequence: TGTGCCAGCACCAGGGGCACTAGCGGAGGGCTGGACGAGCAGTACTTC. Protein: CASTRGTSGGLDEQYF.